This T cell receptor beta chain was identified during a study of T cell changes during pregnancy in multiple sclerosis. TCRdb keeps only in-frame clones here, not all; method: immunoSEQ multiplex PCR. The sample gives tens of thousands of clones, about 89% of which show up once; 0.76% is in the top ten. This CDR3 is built from 14 residues. Germline CDR1 LNHDA, CDR2 SQIVND (reference sequence). Trimming removed 10 bases from V and 5 bases from J, with 18 bases in between. The sequence was collected from a female donor with multiple sclerosis, enrolled in a pregnancy study. The chain uses TRBV19 and TRBJ2-1; no definite D call. The sequenced sample was CD4+ T cells from peripheral blood mononuclear cells, obtained in the first trimester of pregnancy. In DNA form, the CDR3 reads TGTGCCACCACCCCTGGCTTTGTTAACAATGAGCAGTTCTTC. This encodes CATTPGFVNNEQFF.